This T cell receptor beta chain was recovered during a study of blood T cell repertoires in COVID-19. The V gene's germline CDR1 is SGHRS and CDR2 YFSETQ. This CDR3 contains 16 residues. The V end was cut by 3 bases, the J end by 0 bases, with 16 bases between. This table comes from immunoSEQ multiplex PCR, and its TCRdb copy is limited to in-frame clones, with some not included. The data contain fewer than 250,000 clones, 70% to 90% of them singletons. The TCR comes from a woman aged 65 to 85 with active or convalescent COVID-19. The sample taken for sequencing was peripheral blood. The rearrangement uses TRBV5-1 and TRBJ2-7; D is perhaps TRBD1 (6 bases). CDR3 region: CASSSGQQGFSYEQYF. The CDR3 region has the DNA TGCGCCAGCAGCTCGGGACAACAGGGCTTCTCCTACGAGCAGTACTTC.